The 22 T cell receptor beta chains given below trace back to one sample, sequenced in a study of blood T cell repertoires in COVID-19. Assay used: immunoSEQ multiplex PCR; TCRdb lists only in-frame clones, some missing. The sample shows roughly 140,000 clones, about 91% of them seen only once. Sequencing input: peripheral blood. Receptor source: a human donor in a cohort sampled during active COVID-19.

V gene TRBV18 combines with J gene TRBJ2-1; the D gene is possibly TRBD2 (5 bases). V lost 3 bases and J 5 bases, leaving 11 bases between the germline ends. This CDR3 has 14 amino acids. CDR1 is KGHSH and CDR2 is LQKENI in the germline V gene. The CDR3 here is CASSPGRANNEQFF. CDR3 DNA sequence: TGTGCCAGCTCACCCGGGCGGGCGAACAATGAGCAGTTCTTC.

The chain uses TRBV11-3 and TRBJ2-1; 12 bases line up with TRBD2. Germline CDR1 and CDR2: SGHNT and YENEEA. This CDR3 spans 17 amino acids. V was clipped by 1 base and J by 2 bases; unmatched bases: 3. The CDR3 here is CASSLASGGEAYNEQFF. The CDR3 DNA sequence: TGTGCCAGCAGCTTAGCTAGCGGGGGGGAGGCCTACAATGAGCAGTTCTTC.

V usage is TRBV29-1 and J usage is TRBJ2-7, with 10 bases lining up with TRBD1. The V and J ends lost 7 bases and 9 bases, in that order; junction bases with no gene match: 9. Germline loops: CDR1 SQVTM, CDR2 ANQGSEA. The CDR3 covers 12 residues. The CDR3 region is CSAGTGEIGQYF. CDR3 in DNA: TGCAGCGCCGGGACAGGGGAGATAGGGCAGTACTTC.

V usage is TRBV7-2 and J usage is TRBJ1-3, with a tentative D call TRBD1 (5 bases). V lost 3 bases to trimming and J lost 0 bases, with 9 bases between them. The germline CDR1 and CDR2 sequences are SGHTA and FQGNSA. This CDR3 region has 15 residues. CDR3 protein: CASSFDRDSGNTIYF. The CDR3 nucleotides are TGTGCCAGCAGCTTCGACAGAGACTCTGGAAACACCATATATTTT.

This chain uses TRBV18 with TRBJ2-7, with TRBD2 matching over 11 bases. Germline assignment: CDR1 KGHSH and CDR2 LQKENI. The J segment lost 2 bases and the V segment lost 6 bases, leaving 6 bases of the junction unmatched. CDR3 size: 15 residues. The CDR3 sequence: CASSPGTSGTYEQYF. The CDR3 DNA reads as TGTGCCAGCTCCCCCGGGACTAGCGGAACCTACGAGCAGTACTTC.

The CDR3 protein is CASSPMASGQKTQYF. In DNA, the CDR3 is TGTGCCAGCTCACCAATGGCTAGCGGTCAGAAGACCCAGTACTTC. V is TRBV18 and J is TRBJ2-5, with 7 bases identical to TRBD2. CDR3 size: 15 residues. With 2 bases clipped from V and 6 bases from J, the junction kept 9 bases outside the gene matches. Germline V gene sequence: CDR1 KGHSH, CDR2 LQKENI.

The gene calls are TRBV6-5 and TRBJ1-2; 8 positions agree with TRBD1. Trimming removed 7 bases from V and 4 bases from J; junction bases left unmatched: 8. This CDR3 is built from 14 residues. The germline CDR1 and CDR2 sequences are MNHEY and SVGAGI. The CDR3 sequence is CASTNGQGRYGYTF. CDR3 bases: TGTGCCAGCACCAACGGACAGGGTCGCTATGGCTACACCTTC.

The chain carries TRBV7-9 and TRBJ1-5, with D maybe TRBD1 (6 bases). Germline V gives CDR1 SEHNR, CDR2 FQNEAQ (reference sequence). The CDR3 runs 14 residues. V dropped 5 bases and J dropped 3 bases, with 11 bases sitting between them. CDR3 region: CASSLDRHNQPQHF. The CDR3 bases are TGTGCCAGCAGCCTTGACAGGCACAATCAGCCCCAGCATTTT.

The chain joins TRBV6-4 to TRBJ2-1; 12 bases map to TRBD2. The CDR3 has 16 amino acids. Trimming took 2 bases from V and 6 from J; bases not matched to a gene: 5. Germline V gene sequence: CDR1 MRHNA, CDR2 SNTAGT. The CDR3 sequence is CASSDHLAGGPNEQFF. DNA for the CDR3: TGTGCCAGCAGTGACCATCTAGCGGGGGGGCCCAATGAGCAGTTCTTC.

The chain has TRBV4-1 and TRBJ2-5; perhaps TRBD2 as D (5 bases). CDR3 length equals 11 residues. The germline gives CDR1 MGHRA, CDR2 YSYEKL. Trimming shortened V by 3 bases and J by 7 bases, and 6 bases separated the two germline ends. For the CDR3, the DNA is TGCGCCAGCAGCCATCGGGGGACCCAGTACTTC. This sequence encodes CASSHRGTQYF.

The V call is TRBV4-1, the J call TRBJ1-5; D remains unclear. V lost 1 base and J 6 bases, leaving 10 bases between the germline ends. CDR3 size: 14 residues. The germline CDR1 and CDR2 sequences are MGHRA and YSYEKL. CDR3 sequence: CASSQVGGGQPQHF. CDR3 coding DNA: TGCGCCAGCAGCCAAGTCGGAGGAGGTCAGCCCCAGCATTTT.

V and J are TRBV30 and TRBJ1-6, with D possibly matching TRBD1 (5 bases). Germline V lookup: CDR1 GTSNPN, CDR2 SVGIG (reference sequence). There are 14 residues in the CDR3. V gave up 2 bases and J gave up 7 bases, with 12 bases separating them. CDR3: CAWSWAAGNSPLHF. The DNA for the CDR3 is TGTGCCTGGAGTTGGGCGGCAGGGAATTCACCCCTCCACTTT.

V is TRBV5-5 and J is TRBJ1-1; D gene ambiguous. V was shortened by 1 base and J by 1 base, with 8 bases between the two germline ends. The CDR3 is 14 residues long. Germline V CDR1 and CDR2: SGHKS, YYEKEE (reference sequence). The CDR3 is CASSLTWANTEAFF. The CDR3 DNA sequence: TGTGCCAGCAGCTTGACGTGGGCGAACACTGAAGCTTTCTTT.

The chain uses TRBV3-1 (or the pseudogene TRBV3-2) and TRBJ1-5, with D uncertain. V dropped 3 bases and J dropped 3 bases, with 6 bases sitting between them. Per the germline V gene, CDR1 is LGHDT and CDR2 is YNNKEL (reference sequence). The CDR3 is 13 amino acids. For the CDR3, the DNA is TGTGCCAGCAGCCAGGGAGTCAATCAGCCCCAGCATTTT. It translates to CASSQGVNQPQHF.

This rearrangement joins TRBV19 to TRBJ1-2, with D possibly TRBD1 on 6 matching bases. The CDR3 contains 12 residues. The germline V and J ends were trimmed by 6 bases and 5 bases, with 10 bases remaining between them. Germline V gene sequence: CDR1 LNHDA, CDR2 SQIVND (reference sequence). In DNA, the CDR3 is TGTGCCAGTAGGGACAGAGAATATGGCTACACCTTC. Translating it yields CASRDREYGYTF.

The chain has TRBV9 and TRBJ1-5, with a weak D call TRBD1 (5 bases). The CDR3 extends over 15 amino acids. V lost 0 bases and J lost 3, with 10 bases in between. Germline lookup yields CDR1 SGDLS and CDR2 YYNGEE. The CDR3 sequence is CASSVEGRANQPQHF. The CDR3 DNA reads TGTGCCAGCAGCGTAGAAGGCAGGGCCAATCAGCCCCAGCATTTT. The full variable domain, with the rest looked up from reference TRBV9 and TRBJ1-5, is DSGVTQTPKHLITATGQRVTLRCSPRSGDLSVYWYQQSLDQGLQFLIQYYNGEERAKGNILERFSAQQFPDLHSELNLSSLELGDSALYFCASSVEGRANQPQHFGDGTRLSIL.

This clone turned up a few times. The chain carries TRBV29-1 and TRBJ2-7, with 10 bases identical to TRBD1. V dropped 6 bases and J dropped 1; count of bases not matched to a gene: 6. Germline V CDR1 and CDR2: SQVTM, ANQGSEA. CDR3 length equals 14 residues. CDR3 amino acids: CSVSRDRGSYEQYF. CDR3 nucleotides: TGCAGCGTCTCCCGGGACAGGGGATCCTACGAGCAGTACTTC.

CDR3 coding DNA: TGTGCCAGCAGCCCTTGGGACAGGGGATCCACAGATACGCAGTATTTT. Protein: CASSPWDRGSTDTQYF. This chain connects TRBV9 to TRBJ2-3; 10 nucleotides agree with TRBD1. The CDR3 has 16 amino acids. V lost 4 bases to trimming and J lost 2 bases; unmatched junction nucleotides: 7. Per the germline V gene, CDR1 is SGDLS and CDR2 is YYNGEE. The complete variable domain, with remaining parts taken from reference TRBV9 and TRBJ2-3, reads DSGVTQTPKHLITATGQRVTLRCSPRSGDLSVYWYQQSLDQGLQFLIQYYNGEERAKGNILERFSAQQFPDLHSELNLSSLELGDSALYFCASSPWDRGSTDTQYFGPGTRLTVL.

The gene calls are TRBV6-5 and TRBJ2-7; weak D call: TRBD1 (7 bases). Per germline, CDR1 MNHEY and CDR2 SVGAGI. CDR3 length: 14 amino acids. V gave up 6 bases and J gave up 5 bases, with 17 bases separating them. The CDR3 reads CASRKYQGGDEQYF. CDR3 in DNA: TGTGCCAGCAGAAAGTACCAGGGGGGCGACGAGCAGTACTTC.

This clone has only a few counts. The V and J genes are TRBV6-1 and TRBJ2-7; D gene uncertain. From germline, CDR1 is MNHNS and CDR2 SASEGT. The CDR3 runs to 12 residues. V gave up 3 bases and J gave up 0 bases, with 3 bases separating them. CDR3 sequence reads: CASSDSSYEQYF. Written as DNA, the CDR3 is TGTGCCAGCAGTGACAGCTCCTACGAGCAGTACTTC.

V is TRBV2 and J is TRBJ2-3; 9 bases align to TRBD1. Germline V gene data show CDR1 as SNHLY and CDR2 as FYNNEI. This CDR3 is 14 amino acids long. V gave up 6 bases and J gave up 8 bases; unmatched junction bases: 9. The CDR3 region has the DNA TGTGCCAGCAGCGAGGGACAGGGTAAGAGTACGCAGTATTTT. This sequence encodes CASSEGQGKSTQYF.

The chain employs TRBV7-9 and TRBJ1-1; 7 nucleotides match TRBD1. The V and J ends lost 1 base and 3 bases, in that order; junction bases with no gene match: 2. Germline-derived CDR1 and CDR2 are SEHNR and FQNEAQ (reference sequence). There are 14 residues in the CDR3. For the CDR3, the DNA is TGTGCCAGCAGCTTAGGACAGGGATACACTGAAGCTTTCTTT. This sequence encodes CASSLGQGYTEAFF.